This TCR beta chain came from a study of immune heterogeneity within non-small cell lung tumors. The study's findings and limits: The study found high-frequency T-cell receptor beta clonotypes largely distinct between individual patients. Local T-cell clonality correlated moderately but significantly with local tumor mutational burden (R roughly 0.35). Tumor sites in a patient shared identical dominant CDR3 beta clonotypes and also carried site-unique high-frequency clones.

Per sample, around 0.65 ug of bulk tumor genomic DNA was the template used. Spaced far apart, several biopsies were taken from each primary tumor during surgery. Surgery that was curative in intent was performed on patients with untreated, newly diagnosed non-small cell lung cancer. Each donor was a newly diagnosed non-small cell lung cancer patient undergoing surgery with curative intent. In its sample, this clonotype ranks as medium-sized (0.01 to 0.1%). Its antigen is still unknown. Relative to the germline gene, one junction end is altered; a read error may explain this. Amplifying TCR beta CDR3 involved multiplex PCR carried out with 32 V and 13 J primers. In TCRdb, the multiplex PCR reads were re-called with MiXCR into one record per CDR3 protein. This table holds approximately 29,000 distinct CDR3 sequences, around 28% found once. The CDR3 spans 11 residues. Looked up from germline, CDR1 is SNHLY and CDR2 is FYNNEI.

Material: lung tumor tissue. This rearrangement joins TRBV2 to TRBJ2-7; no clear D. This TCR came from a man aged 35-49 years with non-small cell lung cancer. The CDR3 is CASSEASGVDF. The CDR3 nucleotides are TGTGCCAGCAGTGAGGCCAGTGGGGTTGACTTC.